The sample holds one count of the clone carrying this TCR beta chain. The same CDR3 also results from other DNA sequences found in this sample. These data belong to a study of cytomegalovirus exposure and HLA in healthy donors. Background on the study: Out of around 360 genotyped donors, roughly 80% belonged to the Caucasian-associated ancestry cluster.

The PCR contained 60 Vbeta and 13 Jbeta primers. Produced via immunoSEQ multiplex PCR; TCRdb's table is partial and in-frame only. This table holds about 130,000 clones, roughly 85% found once. The CDR3 has 13 residues. Trimming removed 3 bases from V and 1 base from J, with 5 bases in between. Germline lookup yields CDR1 LNHDA and CDR2 SQIVND (reference sequence). The J gene is TRBJ2-3, the V gene TRBV19; D gene unclear. Sequenced sample: PBMCs. The TCR comes from a middle-aged man in good health and CMV-seropositive. In nucleotides, the CDR3 is TGTGCCAGTAGTATGTCTGGCACAGATACGCAGTATTTT. This sequence encodes CASSMSGTDTQYF.